This entry is about one T cell receptor (beta chain). It lacks a known antigen. No much larger clone is present one base from it, and per-base qualities are unavailable. Using the deep immunoSEQ assay, multiplex PCR amplified TCR CDR3 regions from genomic DNA. Extracted genomic DNA from each cell subset was spread evenly across all wells of several immunoSEQ 96-well plates, with each plate serving as a replicate. Each replicate PCR for sorted subsets received roughly 200 ng genomic DNA, equal to tens of thousands of T cell genomes. The purified libraries were quantified using a Qubit 3.0 fluorometer, sized with a Bioanalyzer 2100, and then quantified again using the KAPA Library Quantification kit. Every immunoSEQ 96-well plate was sequenced on a separate single-read 150-cycle Illumina NextSeq 550 flow cell. Concerning the study's data processing: Because the immunoSEQ output included only junctional sequences and no quality scores, the filtering could not be the same as the filtering used for full-length reads. To assign V/J genes and CDR3, sequences were annotated using PyIR, a Python wrapper for IgBLAST v1.9, with IMGT germline references. Reads were filtered out if the reads had weak V/J assignments (E-value above 1e-6), no CDR3, stop codons, out-of-frame junctions, or ambiguous translated residues. V3J clonotypes were defined by identical inferred V gene, J gene, and CDR3 amino acid sequence. To compute the percentage overlap between repertoires, the number of shared unique clonotypes was divided by the size of the smaller repertoire. Three approaches were used to assess repertoire richness: RTK rarefaction, the Chao1 estimator, and Recon v2.1 estimates of unobserved clonotypes. For all TCRbeta clonotypes obtained by the gDNA method from a few donors, generation probabilities were computed with OLGA. The clones in this table, taken by TCRdb from immuneACCESS, are in-frame only. Not every clone is retained; where verified, under half of the shortfall comes from an unresolved V gene, and the cause of the rest is unknown. V and J calls and clone size are those listed in that table; D and trimming were worked out from the DNA. A total of some 580,000 clones appear in this sample, around 97% of them only once. The biggest ten clones account for 0.055% to 0.07% of the sample.

The donors were healthy, HIV-negative adults with no recently reported acute infections or vaccinations. Only Caucasian adults living in Nashville, Tennessee, USA were represented among the donors. CD4+ T cells were enriched through magnetic negative selection, after which naive cells were positively selected on CD45RA and the remaining negative fraction served as the memory subset. Blood was collected by leukapheresis, and PBMCs were isolated by Ficoll-Histopaque density gradient centrifugation and then cryopreserved in liquid nitrogen vapor phase. Analytical flow cytometry was used to check the purity and quantity of every magnetically sorted T cell population. Genomic DNA was isolated from every sorted fraction and measured by UV absorbance on a Nanodrop 2000c. The sample comes from a study of shared clonotypes between healthy human individuals (dated by TCRdb to about 2020). Background for the entire study: A couple of women and three men aged 18 to 49 years were included in the cohort. For each donor, three plates each were used for CD4 naive and CD4 memory, two plates were used for CD8 naive, and one plate was used for CD8 memory. The study deeply sequenced blood TCR repertoires of about 5 healthy adults to estimate repertoire size and the extent of clonotype sharing between individuals. Libraries were prepared and TCR repertoires were sequenced by different laboratories using diverse techniques, in order to increase sequencing depth and limit assay-specific biases. Each donor's leukapheresis produced roughly between roughly 0.85 and 9.5 billion PBMCs.

In the germline V gene, CDR1 corresponds to SGHTA and CDR2 to FQGNSA. At the junction V is shortened by 1 base and J by 4 bases, with 13 bases in between. The CDR3 has 15 amino acids, counting the end cysteine and phenylalanine. The kept DNA is CDR3 alone, 45 bases in frame from the first base. Broad study findings and their caveats: Sampling was restricted to blood, and TCR repertoires in tissues likely differ from the TCR repertoires found in blood. Because the study included only a small number of donors, the genetic and exposure-history diversity represented was limited. Larger estimated clonotype richness was generally found for naive subsets than for memory subsets. Sharing across several donors was observed for around 5% of naive CD4, over 3% of naive CD8, about 2.5% of memory CD4, and about 0.39% of memory CD8 clonotypes. Compared with non-shared clonotypes, clonotypes shared by all four sorted-subset donors had higher generation probabilities. Based on pairwise subsampling, the degree of clonotype sharing among donors was expected to be affected by sequencing depth. Even with the large sequencing depth, rarefaction of the sorted-subset datasets indicated that sequencing was incomplete.

The TCR sequence derives from a woman in her 30s in good health. Source material: naive CD4+ T cells sorted from blood. The cell subset or site label on this specimen signifies: CD45RA+ positively selected. Rearrangement joined TRBV7-2 to TRBJ1-1; no D segment can be confidently identified. CDR3 protein: CASSLVVSRATEAFF. The sequenced DNA: TGTGCCAGCAGCTTAGTTGTCAGCCGAGCCACTGAAGCTTTCTTT.